The 27 T cell receptor beta chains in this list originate from one sample, sequenced in a study of blood T cell repertoires in COVID-19. Clones were sequenced by immunoSEQ multiplex PCR, and TCRdb holds only the in-frame ones, with some missing. The sample records hundreds of thousands of clones, around 87% being singletons. The sequencing sample was made of PBMCs or T cells enriched from blood (not recorded which). These receptor sequences come from a man between 40 and 49 years old in a cohort exposed to, infected with or recovered from COVID-19 (not recorded which).

The V gene is TRBV28, the J gene TRBJ2-1; 7 bases agree with TRBD1. The CDR3 has 16 residues. In germline, CDR1 is MDHEN, CDR2 SYDVKM. Trimming removed 6 bases from V and 1 base from J; junction bases left unmatched: 9. CDR3: CASSFKPGQSYNEQFF. The CDR3 DNA reads as TGTGCCAGCAGCTTTAAACCGGGACAGTCCTACAATGAGCAGTTCTTC. Full variable domain (outside the CDR3, taken from reference TRBV28 and TRBJ2-1): DVKVTQSSRYLVKRTGEKVFLECVQDMDHENMFWYRQDPGLGLRLIYFSYDVKMKEKGDIPEGYSVSREKKERFSLILESASTNQTSMYLCASSFKPGQSYNEQFFGPGTRLTVL.

The rearrangement joins TRBV18 to TRBJ1-2, with TRBD1 identical over 9 bases. There are 16 residues in the CDR3. Germline V gene lookup returns CDR1 KGHSH and CDR2 LQKENI. Trimming at V came to 0 bases and at J to 7 bases, leaving 9 bases not matched to a gene. The CDR3 sequence: CASSPPGQGLYAGYTF. As DNA, the CDR3 is TGTGCCAGCTCACCACCGGGACAGGGACTATATGCTGGCTACACCTTC.

The genes are TRBV3-1 (or the pseudogene TRBV3-2) and TRBJ1-2, with D unclear. This CDR3 region has 14 residues. The germline gives CDR1 LGHDT, CDR2 YNNKEL (reference sequence). V gave up 0 bases and J gave up 8 bases, with 13 bases separating them. The CDR3 loop is CASSQDKRAEGYTF. The DNA of the CDR3 is TGTGCCAGCAGCCAAGATAAGAGGGCAGAAGGCTACACCTTC.

The genes are TRBV6-5 and TRBJ1-5; weak D call: TRBD1 (6 bases). Looked up from germline, CDR1 is MNHEY and CDR2 is SVGAGI. V was trimmed by 6 bases and J by 2 bases, leaving 14 bases between them. This CDR3 is built from 15 residues. CDR3 in DNA: TGTGCCAGCAGCGGGGGGGCGAGGGGCAATCAGCCCCAGCATTTT. Translation gives CASSGGARGNQPQHF.

This clone was counted once. The gene calls are TRBV3-1 (or the pseudogene TRBV3-2) and TRBJ2-6; no firm D call. In germline, CDR1 is LGHDT, CDR2 YNNKEL (reference sequence). CDR3 size: 16 residues. V was shortened by 0 bases and J by 0 bases, with 6 bases between the two germline ends. CDR3 in DNA: TGTGCCAGCAGCCAAGAGGGCAACTCTGGGGCCAACGTCCTGACTTTC. This encodes CASSQEGNSGANVLTF.

The chain combines TRBV7-2 with TRBJ1-5, with D possibly TRBD1 on 5 matching bases. CDR1 is SGHTA, CDR2 FQGNSA, per germline. Trimming took 2 bases from V and 5 from J, leaving 13 bases between them. CDR3 length: 15 residues. The DNA for the CDR3 is TGTGCCAGCAGCTTAACATCGGGAGGGGATCAGCCCCAGCATTTT. Translated, it gives CASSLTSGGDQPQHF. Drawing the rest from reference TRBV7-2 and TRBJ1-5, the complete variable domain is GAGVSQSPSNKVTEKGKDVELRCDPISGHTALYWYRQSLGQGLEFLIYFQGNSAPDKSGLPSDRFSAERTGGSVSTLTIQRTQQEDSAVYLCASSLTSGGDQPQHFGDGTRLSIL.

The chain links TRBV28 to TRBJ2-7, with 7 bases aligning to TRBD2. The J segment lost 0 bases and the V segment lost 5 bases, leaving 4 bases of the junction unmatched. The germline V gene encodes CDR1 MDHEN and CDR2 SYDVKM. The CDR3 contains 14 residues. The DNA for the CDR3 is TGTGCCAGCAGTAAGGGCGGGAGCTCCTACGAGCAGTACTTC. It yields the protein CASSKGGSSYEQYF.

This sequence joins TRBV2 and TRBJ2-1; D gene uncertain. Trimming cost V 4 bases and J 1 base, with 8 bases left between them. CDR1 is SNHLY and CDR2 is FYNNEI in the germline V gene. The CDR3 loop spans 14 amino acids. The CDR3 protein is CASSGRQSYNEQFF. DNA of the CDR3: TGTGCCAGCAGTGGACGACAATCCTACAATGAGCAGTTCTTC.

As DNA, the CDR3 is TGTGCCAGCAGTACCTCGGGGAGGGATAGCAATCAGCCCCAGCATTTT. This sequence encodes CASSTSGRDSNQPQHF. V and J are TRBV2 and TRBJ1-5; no firm D call. The V end lost 5 bases, the J end lost 0 bases, and 14 bases lay between the germline ends. This CDR3 has 16 residues. The germline gives CDR1 SNHLY, CDR2 FYNNEI.

The chain is built from TRBV3-1 (or the pseudogene TRBV3-2) and TRBJ1-6; 9 positions agree with TRBD1. V shed 4 bases, J shed 8 bases, and the junction held 6 bases outside the gene matches. In germline, CDR1 is LGHDT, CDR2 YNNKEL (reference sequence). The CDR3 is made up of 15 amino acids. As DNA, the CDR3 is TGTGCCAGCAGCCCGCCCGGGACAGGGTATTCACCCCTCCACTTT. This sequence encodes CASSPPGTGYSPLHF.

The CDR3 reads CASSKEASGADTQYF. The CDR3 DNA reads as TGTGCCAGCAGTAAGGAGGCTAGTGGGGCAGATACGCAGTATTTT. V usage is TRBV2 and J usage is TRBJ2-3; TRBD2 might be the D (5 bases). V dropped 5 bases and J dropped 4 bases, with 16 bases sitting between them. The germline CDR1 and CDR2 sequences are SNHLY and FYNNEI. The CDR3 length is 15 residues.

This clone was counted between two and nine times. The chain couples TRBV6-5 to TRBJ1-2; D not resolved. CDR1 and CDR2 from the germline V gene are MNHEY and SVGAGI. The CDR3 spans 15 residues. V lost 2 bases and J lost 2, with 12 bases in between. The CDR3 sequence is CASSYGLTENYGYTF. Written as DNA, the CDR3 is TGTGCCAGCAGTTACGGACTGACTGAGAACTATGGCTACACCTTC.

The chain employs TRBV6-4 and TRBJ2-1; 11 bases line up with TRBD2. The V segment lost 4 bases and the J segment 7 bases; nucleotides outside the gene matches: 6. The germline V gene encodes CDR1 MRHNA and CDR2 SNTAGT. The CDR3 is made up of 15 amino acids. CDR3 sequence (DNA): TGTGCCAGCAGTGCTGGGACTAGCGGAGGGAATGAGCAGTTCTTC. It translates to CASSAGTSGGNEQFF.

The V and J genes are TRBV3-1 (or the pseudogene TRBV3-2) and TRBJ2-2; no firm D call. Trimming took off 0 bases at V and 5 bases at J, with 7 bases between the two ends. Germline V gene sequence: CDR1 LGHDT, CDR2 YNNKEL (reference sequence). The CDR3 sequence is 14 residues long. Here the CDR3 reads CASSQEALTGELFF. CDR3 nucleotides: TGTGCCAGCAGCCAAGAGGCCTTAACCGGGGAGCTGTTTTTT.

The chain has TRBV7-9 and TRBJ2-1, with 10 bases that match TRBD1. V dropped 6 bases and J dropped 3; count of bases not matched to a gene: 5. Germline-derived CDR1 and CDR2 are SEHNR and FQNEAQ (reference sequence). The CDR3 runs to 15 residues. The CDR3 coding sequence is TGTGCCAGCAGTTTCGGGACAGGGGACTACAATGAGCAGTTCTTC. This sequence encodes CASSFGTGDYNEQFF.

This rearrangement joins TRBV5-1 to TRBJ2-1; D unclear. The CDR3 has 14 amino acids. Looked up from germline, CDR1 is SGHRS and CDR2 is YFSETQ. The V and J ends lost 1 base and 7 bases respectively, with 12 bases between them. This CDR3 is CASSLSRRTNEQFF. CDR3 nucleotide sequence: TGCGCCAGCAGCTTGTCTAGGCGTACGAATGAGCAGTTCTTC.

The gene calls are TRBV9 and TRBJ2-2; unclear D gene. Germline assignment: CDR1 SGDLS and CDR2 YYNGEE. Trimming cost V 6 bases and J 7 bases, with 10 bases left between them. CDR3 size: 12 residues. CDR3 loop: CASNPADGELFF. CDR3 in DNA: TGTGCCAGCAACCCTGCGGACGGGGAGCTGTTTTTT.

The genes are TRBV21-1 and TRBJ2-2; the table's D call, TRBD2, has no DNA check behind it. TRBV21-1 is an annotated pseudogene. The CDR3 spans 13 residues. The CDR3 reads CASSTVTGGELFF. CDR3 in DNA: TGTGCCAGCAGCACTGTAACTGGCGGGGAGCTGTTTTTT.

CDR3 sequence reads: CASRKDRGDSYEQYF. The CDR3 region has the DNA TGTGCCAGCAGGAAGGACAGGGGAGACTCCTACGAGCAGTACTTC. The J gene is TRBJ2-7, the V gene TRBV6-5; 9 bases agree with TRBD1. CDR1 and CDR2 (germline): MNHEY, SVGAGI. Germline trimming cut 6 bases from V and 0 bases from J; bases unmatched to any gene: 6. The CDR3 is 15 amino acids.

V and J are TRBV20-1 and TRBJ1-1; possibly TRBD1 for D (5 bases). The germline V gene has CDR1 DFQATT and CDR2 SNEGSKA (reference sequence). Trimming shortened V by 3 bases and J by 6 bases, and 26 bases separated the two germline ends. This CDR3 has 17 amino acids. The CDR3 protein is CSASRGFLGPGGAEAFF. DNA for the CDR3: TGCAGTGCTAGTAGGGGCTTTCTTGGTCCCGGAGGGGCTGAAGCTTTCTTT.

The chain couples TRBV27 to TRBJ2-7; TRBD1 matches 8 bases. The CDR3 extends over 16 amino acids. With V trimmed by 5 bases and J by 3 bases, 12 bases remained unmatched. Germline CDR1 reads MNHEY; CDR2 reads SMNVEV (reference sequence). The CDR3 DNA follows: TGTGCCAGCAGTCCCTACTGGACAGGGTATGACTACGAGCAGTACTTC. Its protein is CASSPYWTGYDYEQYF.

This rearrangement joins TRBV7-3 to TRBJ1-6, with D possibly matching TRBD1 (5 bases). Germline CDR1 is SGHTA and CDR2 is FQGTGA. The CDR3 runs 14 residues. V was shortened by 1 base and J by 10 bases, with 11 bases between the two germline ends. In nucleotides, the CDR3 is TGTGCCAGCAGCTTAAGGCAGGGTGAATCACCCCTCCACTTT. Its protein product is CASSLRQGESPLHF.

On this clone itself: This sequence may be a read error, since a much larger clone differs from it by one base. The CDR3 DNA reads as TGTGCCAGCAGCTTAGACATGAACACTGAAGCTTTCTTT. It translates to CASSLDMNTEAFF. The chain links TRBV7-9 to TRBJ1-1; the D is unclear. Between the trimmed V and J ends, which lost 1 base and 0 bases, there was a span of 3 bases. Germline loops: CDR1 SEHNR, CDR2 FQNEAQ (reference sequence). The length of the CDR3 is 13 residues.

Details on this clone: It may be a read error: a sequence one base away is much more abundant. The V gene is TRBV2, the J gene TRBJ1-5; TRBD1 might be the D (6 bases). The germline V and J ends were trimmed by 4 bases and 2 bases, with 9 bases remaining between them. This CDR3 is 14 amino acids long. Germline assignment: CDR1 SNHLY and CDR2 FYNNEI. CDR3 in amino acids: CASSVSGGNQPQHF. The DNA of the CDR3 is TGTGCCAGCAGTGTCTCAGGGGGCAATCAGCCCCAGCATTTT.

This clone turned up a few times. The rearrangement joins TRBV19 to TRBJ1-4; D is unclear. V lost 7 bases and J 4 bases, leaving 7 bases between the germline ends. The CDR3 loop spans 12 amino acids. Looked up from germline, CDR1 is LNHDA and CDR2 is SQIVND (reference sequence). The CDR3 bases are TGTGCCAGTATGAGTTATAATGAAAAACTGTTTTTT. Translating it yields CASMSYNEKLFF.

Here the CDR3 DNA reads TGCGCCACCCAGGACAGGGGGCAGTCGGGCACCGGGGAGCTGTTTTTT. It translates to CATQDRGQSGTGELFF. The V gene is TRBV5-1, the J gene TRBJ2-2; 11 bases line up with TRBD1. CDR1 is SGHRS and CDR2 is YFSETQ in the germline V gene. V dropped 9 bases and J dropped 4; count of bases not matched to a gene: 11. The CDR3 totals 16 residues.

V usage is TRBV30 and J usage is TRBJ1-5; TRBD1 agrees at 7 bases. CDR1 is GTSNPN, CDR2 SVGIG, per germline (reference sequence). Losses at the gene ends were 4 bases for V and 6 bases for J; bases not matched to a gene: 12. CDR3 length equals 15 residues. For the CDR3, the DNA is TGTGCCTGGACAGCCGGAGGGGGCTTGGGTCAGCCCCAGCATTTT. Its protein product is CAWTAGGGLGQPQHF. The full variable domain, with the rest looked up from reference TRBV30 and TRBJ1-5, is SQTIHQWPATLVQPVGSPLSLECTVEGTSNPNLYWYRQAAGRGLQLLFYSVGIGQISSEVPQNLSASRPQDRQFILSSKKLLLSDSGFYLCAWTAGGGLGQPQHFGDGTRLSIL.